This T cell receptor (beta chain) was identified in a study of blood T cell repertoires in COVID-19. Sequencing used immunoSEQ multiplex PCR; TCRdb keeps in-frame clones, though not all of them. The table shows 240,000 or so clones, with approximately 87% occurring only once. The ends lost 4 bases at V and 5 bases at J; junction bases unmatched: 5. There are 16 residues in the CDR3. Germline V gives CDR1 SGHTA, CDR2 FQGNSA. The sequence derives from a man aged 60 to 75 with acute or convalescent COVID-19. The chain links TRBV7-2 to TRBJ2-3; TRBD2 agrees at 14 bases. The sample comprised peripheral blood. The CDR3 nucleotides are TGTGCCAGCAGCTCCCGACTAGCGGGAGGGGAAGATACGCAGTATTTT. Protein sequence: CASSSRLAGGEDTQYF.